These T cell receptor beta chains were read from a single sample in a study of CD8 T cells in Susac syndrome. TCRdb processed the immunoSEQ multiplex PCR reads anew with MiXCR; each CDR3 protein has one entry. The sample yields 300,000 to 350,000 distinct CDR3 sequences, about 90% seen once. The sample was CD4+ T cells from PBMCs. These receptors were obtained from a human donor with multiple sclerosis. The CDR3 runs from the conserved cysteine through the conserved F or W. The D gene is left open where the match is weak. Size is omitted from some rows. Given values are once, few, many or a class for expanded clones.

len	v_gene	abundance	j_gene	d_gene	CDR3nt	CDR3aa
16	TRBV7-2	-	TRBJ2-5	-	TGTGCCAGCAGCTTAGCTGGCCCCAGCGGCTGGGAGACCCAGTACTTC	CASSLAGPSGWETQYF
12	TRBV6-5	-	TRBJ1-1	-	TGTGCCAGCCCCGTCCGGGCCTCTGAAGCTTTCTTT	CASPVRASEAFF
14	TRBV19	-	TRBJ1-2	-	TGTGCCAGTAGTATAGGGGGCAACAGTTATGGCTACACCTTC	CASSIGGNSYGYTF
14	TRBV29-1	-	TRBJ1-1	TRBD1	TGCAGCGCCCGGAGGCAGGGGGAGAACACTGAAGCTTTCTTT	CSARRQGENTEAFF
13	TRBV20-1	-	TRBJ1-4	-	TGCAGTGCTAGAACCGGTGGTAGTGAAAAACTGTTTTTT	CSARTGGSEKLFF
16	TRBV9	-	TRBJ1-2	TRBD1	TGTGCCAGCAGCGTAGGTAGCATTGACAGGGGTGATGGCTACACCTTC	CASSVGSIDRGDGYTF
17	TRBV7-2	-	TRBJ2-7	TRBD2	TGTGCCAGCAGCTTAGCCCCCCGACTAGCGGGAGAAGGCGAGCAGTACTTC	CASSLAPRLAGEGEQYF
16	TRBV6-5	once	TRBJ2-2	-	TGTGCCAGCAGTCACACTACACCTAAGAACACCGGGGAGCTGTTTTTT	CASSHTTPKNTGELFF
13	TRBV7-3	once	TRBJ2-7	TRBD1	TGTGCCAGCAGCCCCGGACAGGGCGAAGAGCAGTACTTC	CASSPGQGEEQYF
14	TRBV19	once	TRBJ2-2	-	TGTGCCAGTAGTACCGGGGGAGTACCCGGGGAGCTGTTTTTT	CASSTGGVPGELFF
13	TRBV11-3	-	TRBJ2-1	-	TGTGCCAGCAGCTTAGATGGGAAGAATGAGCAGTTCTTC	CASSLDGKNEQFF
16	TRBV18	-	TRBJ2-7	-	TGTGCCAGCTCACCCGACCCTTCCCCTCTTACCTACGAGCAGTACTTC	CASSPDPSPLTYEQYF
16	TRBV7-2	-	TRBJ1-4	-	TGTGCCAGCAGCGGACGTAGTTTCGGGATTAATGAAAAACTGTTTTTT	CASSGRSFGINEKLFF
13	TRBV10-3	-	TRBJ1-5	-	TGTGCCATCAGTGGGGCAGGCAATCAGCCCCAGCATTTT	CAISGAGNQPQHF
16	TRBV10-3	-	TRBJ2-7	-	TGTGCCATCAAAGGGTCCGTAGGGTTGAGCTCCTACGAGCAGTACTTC	CAIKGSVGLSSYEQYF
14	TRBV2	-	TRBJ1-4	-	TGTGCCAGCAGTGAGCGGGGGACTAATGAAAAACTGTTTTTT	CASSERGTNEKLFF
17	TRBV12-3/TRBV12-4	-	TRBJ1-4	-	TGTGCCAGCAGTCACGGCCTGGACCTGGAAACTGGCGGAGAACTGTTTTTT	CASSHGLDLETGGELFF
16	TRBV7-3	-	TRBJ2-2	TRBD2	TGTGCCAGCAGCCAGGAGCCTAGCGGGAGGCCCGGGGAGCTGTTTTTT	CASSQEPSGRPGELFF
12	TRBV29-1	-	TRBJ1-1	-	TGCAGCGCCTACACGATGAACACTGAAGCTTTCTTT	CSAYTMNTEAFF
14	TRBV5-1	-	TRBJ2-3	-	TGCGCCAGCAGCTCGTCGCAGGTCACAGATACGCAGTATTTT	CASSSSQVTDTQYF
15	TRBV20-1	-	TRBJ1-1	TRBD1	TGCAGTGCTAGAGATGGAGACAGGGGGAACACTGAAGCTTTCTTT	CSARDGDRGNTEAFF
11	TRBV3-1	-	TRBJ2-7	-	TGTGCCAGCAGCCAACGGGGGGCACAGTACTTC	CASSQRGAQYF
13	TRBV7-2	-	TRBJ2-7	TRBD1	TGTGCCAGCAGACGGGACAGTAACTACGAGCAGTACTTC	CASRRDSNYEQYF
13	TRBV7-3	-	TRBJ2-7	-	TGTGCCAGCAGCGCAGGGACCCACGGGGAGCAGTACTTC	CASSAGTHGEQYF
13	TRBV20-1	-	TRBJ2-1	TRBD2	TGCAGAGTCAGCGGGAGCTCCTACAATGAGCAGTTCTTC	CRVSGSSYNEQFF
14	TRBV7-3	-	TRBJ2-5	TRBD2	TGTGCCAGCAGCGCGCGGGGGGGTAAAGAGACCCAGTACTTC	CASSARGGKETQYF
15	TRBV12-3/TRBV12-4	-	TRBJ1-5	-	TGTGCCAGCACCCCACCGGGGGCAGTCAATCAGCCCCAGCATTTT	CASTPPGAVNQPQHF
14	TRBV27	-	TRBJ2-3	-	TGTGCCAGCAGTTTGACGATCCCCACAGATACGCAGTATTTT	CASSLTIPTDTQYF
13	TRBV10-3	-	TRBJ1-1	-	TGTGCCATCAGTGGGACCTGGGAGACTGAAGCTTTCTTT	CAISGTWETEAFF
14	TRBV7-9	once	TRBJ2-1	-	TGTGCCAGCAGCCCCCGGGCAGCTTACAATGAGCAGTTCTTC	CASSPRAAYNEQFF
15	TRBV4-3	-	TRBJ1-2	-	TGCGCCAGCAGCCAAGCGTACCGACGGAACTATGGCTACACCTTC	CASSQAYRRNYGYTF
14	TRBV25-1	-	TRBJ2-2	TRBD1	TGTGCCAGCAGTGACACAGGGGGGACCGGGGAGCTGTTTTTT	CASSDTGGTGELFF
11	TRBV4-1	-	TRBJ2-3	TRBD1	TGCGCCAGCGCGACAGGGGTCAGTGTGTATTTT	CASATGVSVYF
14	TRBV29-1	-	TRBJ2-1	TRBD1	TGCAGCGTCGGCGGGGGGACAGGGGGAGATGAGCAGTTCTTC	CSVGGGTGGDEQFF
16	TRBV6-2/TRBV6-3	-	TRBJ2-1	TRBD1	TGTGCCAGCAGTGCGGGCGCGACAGGGAAATACAATGAGCAGTTCTTC	CASSAGATGKYNEQFF
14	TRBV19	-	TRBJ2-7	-	TGTGCCAGTAGCCATCTAATTGGAAGCGGTGAGCAGTACTTC	CASSHLIGSGEQYF
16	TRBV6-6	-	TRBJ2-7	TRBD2	TGTGCCAGCAGTCCCGGCGGTAGCGGGAATTTCGACGAGCAGTACTTC	CASSPGGSGNFDEQYF
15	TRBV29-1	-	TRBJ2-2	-	TGCAGCGTGGTCCAGAGGACGTCGAACACCGGGGAGCTGTTTTTT	CSVVQRTSNTGELFF
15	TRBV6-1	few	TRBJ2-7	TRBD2	TGTGCCAGCAAAACCTTAGCGGGGTTTACCTACGAGCAGTACTTC	CASKTLAGFTYEQYF